Described below is a single TCR beta chain sequence and its context. The CDR3 has 14 residues. Germline V CDR1 and CDR2: MDHEN, SYDVKM. Between the trimmed V and J ends, which lost 4 bases and 5 bases, there was a span of 11 bases. This sample stems from a study of shared clonotypes between healthy human individuals. Whole-study context: Each donor had three CD4 naive, three CD4 memory, two CD8 naive and one CD8 memory plate.

The investigators split CD4+ cells into a CD45RA+ naive subset and a CD45RA-negative memory subset. The assay was immunoSEQ multiplex PCR, and TCRdb's table has in-frame clones only and misses some. The sample comprises approximately 2.4 million clones, nearly 97% of which are singletons, and over 0.1% rests with the top ten. The TCR sequence derives from a young man in good health. The rearrangement joins TRBV28 to TRBJ1-4; D is unresolved. The specimen sequenced was naive CD4+ T cells sorted from blood. Subset noted: CD45RA+ positively selected. Here the CDR3 DNA reads TGTGCCAGCAGTTCCCCAACAAGCAATGAAAAACTGTTTTTT. Translation: CASSSPTSNEKLFF.